The 25 T cell receptor beta chains in this list originate from one sample, sequenced in a study of T cells after yellow fever vaccination. From the 5' RACE reads, TCRdb called clonotypes with MiXCR, one entry per CDR3 protein. Seen here are hundreds of thousands of distinct CDR3 sequences, approximately 12% observed once, and the top ten hold about 14%. The specimen was PBMCs, collected on the day of the yellow fever booster vaccination. The receptors shown here come from a man between 25 and 39 years old who received the YFV17D yellow fever vaccine.

This chain links TRBV6-2 or TRBV6-3 with TRBJ2-1; no definite D call. Germline loops: CDR1 MNHEY, CDR2 SVGEGT. Between the trimmed V and J ends, which lost 6 bases and 0 bases, there was a span of 12 bases. The CDR3 runs 15 residues. CDR3 region: CASRRSTSSYNEQFF. CDR3 nucleotide sequence: TGTGCCAGCAGAAGATCAACGAGCTCCTACAATGAGCAGTTCTTC.

The chain has TRBV23-1 and TRBJ2-3; the match to TRBD1 covers 8 bases. TRBV23-1 is an ORF; its function is uncertain. The CDR3 runs to 17 residues. The ends lost 2 bases at V and 3 bases at J; junction bases unmatched: 10. The DNA for the CDR3 is TGCGCCAGCAGTCAACCAACAGACAGGGGACTTACAGATACGCAGTATTTT. The encoded protein is CASSQPTDRGLTDTQYF.

A few counts support this clonotype. The V gene is TRBV20-1, the J gene TRBJ2-7; 8 positions agree with TRBD1. The CDR3 is made up of 15 amino acids. Looked up from germline, CDR1 is DFQATT and CDR2 is SNEGSKA (reference sequence). Losses at the gene ends were 2 bases for V and 7 bases for J; bases not matched to a gene: 13. The CDR3 here is CSARKKGQGGREQYF. The CDR3 nucleotides read TGCAGTGCTAGAAAAAAAGGACAGGGCGGTAGAGAGCAGTACTTC.

The chain links TRBV12-3 or TRBV12-4 to TRBJ1-4; possible D gene TRBD1, 5 bases. CDR3 length: 16 amino acids. Deletions cut 6 bases from V and 0 bases from J, with 14 bases between. CDR3 sequence reads: CASRMARGATNEKLFF. CDR3 nucleotide sequence: TGTGCCAGCAGAATGGCCCGGGGGGCAACTAATGAAAAACTGTTTTTT.

The rearrangement links TRBV5-1 to TRBJ2-1; D is possibly TRBD1 or TRBD2 (5 bases each). Deletions cut 1 base from V and 4 bases from J, with 24 bases between. CDR1 is SGHRS and CDR2 is YFSETQ in the germline V gene. CDR3 length: 19 amino acids. The CDR3: CASSLYPPNGGQTYNEQFF. CDR3 DNA sequence: TGCGCCAGCAGCTTGTATCCCCCCAATGGGGGTCAGACTTACAATGAGCAGTTCTTC.

The rearrangement uses TRBV7-2 and TRBJ2-7; D not resolved. Germline lookup yields CDR1 SGHTA and CDR2 FQGNSA. The V gene lost 5 bases and the J gene lost 7 bases, with 15 bases spanning the gap. This CDR3 is 13 amino acids long. The CDR3 here is CASSGLRAREQYF. The CDR3 coding sequence is TGTGCCAGCAGCGGCCTTAGGGCGAGGGAGCAGTACTTC. Full variable domain (outside the CDR3, taken from reference TRBV7-2 and TRBJ2-7): GAGVSQSPSNKVTEKGKDVELRCDPISGHTALYWYRQSLGQGLEFLIYFQGNSAPDKSGLPSDRFSAERTGGSVSTLTIQRTQQEDSAVYLCASSGLRAREQYFGPGTRLTVT.

The rearrangement joins TRBV27 to TRBJ1-2; D remains unclear. This CDR3 is built from 13 residues. Germline V gene sequence: CDR1 MNHEY, CDR2 SMNVEV (reference sequence). V was shortened by 3 bases and J by 0 bases, with 5 bases between the two germline ends. Here the CDR3 DNA reads TGTGCCAGCAGTTTTCAAGCTAACTATGGCTACACCTTC. This encodes CASSFQANYGYTF.

The CDR3 sequence: CASSFRQETSYEQFF. CDR3 sequence (DNA): TGTGCCAGCAGCTTTAGACAGGAGACTAGTTATGAGCAGTTCTTC. V is TRBV7-2 and J is TRBJ2-1, with D perhaps matching TRBD1 or TRBD2 (6 bases each). Germline CDR1 SGHTA, CDR2 FQGNSA. Deletions cut 3 bases from V and 8 bases from J, with 17 bases between. The CDR3 has 15 amino acids.

This clonotype was detected a few times. J is TRBJ1-6 and V is TRBV5-1; perhaps TRBD1 as D (5 bases). V was shortened by 0 bases and J by 10 bases, with 8 bases between the two germline ends. CDR1 SGHRS and CDR2 YFSETQ come from the germline V gene. This CDR3 has 13 residues. CDR3 DNA sequence: TGCGCCAGCAGCTTGGCCGGGGACTCACCCCTCCACTTT. The encoded protein is CASSLAGDSPLHF. Full variable domain (rest looked up from reference TRBV5-1 and TRBJ1-6): KAGVTQTPRYLIKTRGQQVTLSCSPISGHRSVSWYQQTPGQGLQFLFEYFSETQRNKGNFPGRFSGRQFSNSRSEMNVSTLELGDSALYLCASSLAGDSPLHFGNGTRLTVT.

The chain links TRBV5-1 to TRBJ1-1, with unresolved D. CDR3 length: 14 amino acids. V dropped 4 bases and J dropped 3 bases, with 13 bases sitting between them. Looked up from germline, CDR1 is SGHRS and CDR2 is YFSETQ. CDR3 amino acids: CASSRSGGDTEAFF. For the CDR3, the DNA is TGCGCCAGCAGCCGGAGCGGCGGGGACACTGAAGCTTTCTTT.

The rearrangement links TRBV29-1 to TRBJ2-4; TRBD2 is a possible D gene (7 bases). In germline, CDR1 is SQVTM, CDR2 ANQGSEA. CDR3 length: 14 amino acids. The V end lost 0 bases, the J end lost 5 bases, and 11 bases lay between the germline ends. The CDR3 sequence is CSVEDLGGENIQYF. CDR3 nucleotides: TGCAGCGTTGAAGATCTAGGGGGGGAAAACATTCAGTACTTC.

The chain joins TRBV5-1 to TRBJ2-3; maybe TRBD1 (7 bases). The CDR3 runs 17 residues. Germline-derived CDR1 and CDR2 are SGHRS and YFSETQ. V was cut by 4 bases and J by 6 bases, with 24 bases left in between. This CDR3 is CASSPGQWGARLDTQYF. The CDR3 DNA follows: TGCGCCAGCAGCCCGGGACAGTGGGGGGCTCGACTTGATACGCAGTATTTT.

This clonotype appeared many times. The chain carries TRBV7-2 and TRBJ2-7, with 11 bases that match TRBD2. With 5 bases clipped from V and 3 bases from J, the junction kept 6 bases outside the gene matches. The CDR3 sequence is 15 residues long. CDR1 SGHTA and CDR2 FQGNSA come from the germline V gene. The CDR3 protein is CASSLPGLAVYEQYF. CDR3 in DNA: TGTGCCAGCAGCCTACCGGGACTAGCGGTCTACGAGCAGTACTTC.

This clonotype came up a few times. V is TRBV25-1 and J is TRBJ2-5, with 11 bases fitting TRBD2. V lost 3 bases and J lost 7; bases outside the gene matches: 7. From germline, CDR1 is MGHDK and CDR2 SYGVNS. The length of the CDR3 is 15 residues. This chain's CDR3 is CASSDSTGTSGTQYF. The CDR3 DNA reads TGTGCCAGCAGTGACTCAACCGGGACTAGCGGGACCCAGTACTTC.

The chain joins TRBV27 to TRBJ2-3; D not certain. Trimming removed 5 bases at V and 2 bases at J, with 11 bases between. Germline V lookup: CDR1 MNHEY, CDR2 SMNVEV (reference sequence). CDR3 length: 14 amino acids. CDR3 sequence (DNA): TGTGCCAGCAGTCCTTTCGACACCACAGATACGCAGTATTTT. It codes for CASSPFDTTDTQYF.

The chain carries TRBV6-1 and TRBJ2-1; 7 bases agree with TRBD1. Per germline, CDR1 MNHNS and CDR2 SASEGT. The CDR3 spans 14 residues. V lost 8 bases and J lost 0; bases outside the gene matches: 4. CDR3 coding DNA: TGTGCCAGCTTACAGGGGAGCTCCTACAATGAGCAGTTCTTC. Its translation: CASLQGSSYNEQFF.

This chain connects TRBV14 to TRBJ2-2; perhaps TRBD1 as D (6 bases). V gave up 8 bases and J gave up 0 bases, with 13 bases separating them. The germline CDR1 and CDR2 sequences are SGHDN and FVKESK. CDR3 length: 15 residues. CDR3 loop: CASSRGQSNTGELFF. In nucleotides, the CDR3 is TGTGCCAGCTCCCGCGGACAGTCGAACACCGGGGAGCTGTTTTTT.

The gene calls are TRBV30 and TRBJ2-3; 10 bases are shared with TRBD2. The CDR3 covers 20 residues. V lost 3 bases, J lost 0 bases, and 18 bases stayed unmatched. From germline, CDR1 is GTSNPN and CDR2 SVGIG (reference sequence). CDR3 sequence (DNA): TGTGCCTGGAGCCTTCCCCGGCTAGCGGGAGACCGGCCGAGCACAGATACGCAGTATTTT. Its protein is CAWSLPRLAGDRPSTDTQYF.

This rearrangement joins TRBV7-9 to TRBJ2-3; 12 bases are a match to TRBD1. Germline V gene sequence: CDR1 SEHNR, CDR2 FQNEAQ (reference sequence). Germline trimming cut 5 bases from V and 5 bases from J; bases unmatched to any gene: 5. The CDR3 has 15 residues. The CDR3 protein is CASSPGQGAGDTQYF. CDR3 nucleotides: TGTGCCAGCAGCCCGGGACAGGGGGCAGGAGATACGCAGTATTTT.

The chain couples TRBV6-2 or TRBV6-3 to TRBJ1-3; D call uncertain. The V end was cut by 7 bases, the J end by 0 bases, with 10 bases between. Germline values: CDR1 MNHEY, CDR2 SVGEGT. The CDR3 is made up of 14 amino acids. The CDR3 DNA is TGTGCCAGCAACGACGGTTCCTCTGGAAACACCATATATTTT. It specifies CASNDGSSGNTIYF.

CDR3 residues: CASSQRLRQTGDTQYF. CDR3 in DNA: TGTGCCAGCAGCCAGAGGTTAAGACAGACTGGAGATACGCAGTATTTT. The V gene is TRBV14, the J gene TRBJ2-3; weak D call: TRBD1 (5 bases). This CDR3 is built from 16 residues. In germline, CDR1 is SGHDN, CDR2 FVKESK. Deletions cut 3 bases from V and 5 bases from J, with 18 bases between. Looking up the rest from reference TRBV14 and TRBJ2-3 gives the full variable domain: EAGVTQFPSHSVIEKGQTVTLRCDPISGHDNLYWYRRVMGKEIKFLLHFVKESKQDESGMPNNRFLAERTGGTYSTLKVQPAELEDSGVYFCASSQRLRQTGDTQYFGPGTRLTVL.

The chain couples TRBV19 to TRBJ1-1, with D possibly being TRBD1 (5 bases). The CDR3 loop spans 11 amino acids. V gave up 4 bases and J gave up 8 bases, with 8 bases separating them. Germline V gene lookup returns CDR1 LNHDA and CDR2 SQIVND (reference sequence). CDR3 protein: CASSTQGEAFF. The DNA for the CDR3 is TGTGCCAGTAGTACCCAGGGAGAAGCTTTCTTT.

There are many counts of this clonotype. The rearrangement joins TRBV12-3 or TRBV12-4 to TRBJ2-7; D is undetermined. This CDR3 is built from 13 residues. Deletions cut 3 bases from V and 3 bases from J, with 9 bases between. The CDR3 region has the DNA TGTGCCAGCAGTTTCCTCGCCCGCTACGAGCAGTACTTC. Protein product: CASSFLARYEQYF.

This clonotype was found a few times. This sequence joins TRBV5-1 and TRBJ2-3; possible D gene TRBD1, 5 bases. CDR3 length equals 14 residues. Germline V gene lookup returns CDR1 SGHRS and CDR2 YFSETQ. Trimming took off 7 bases at V and 0 bases at J, with 12 bases between the two ends. The CDR3 bases are TGCGCCAGCGCCCAAGGGGTAAGCACAGATACGCAGTATTTT. Translation gives CASAQGVSTDTQYF.

This clonotype was seen a few times. Written as DNA, the CDR3 is TGTGCCAGCAGAATTAGCGGGAGTTTGGAGACCCAGTACTTC. Amino acid sequence: CASRISGSLETQYF. The V call is TRBV7-2, the J call TRBJ2-5; 9 bases are a match to TRBD2. The germline V gene has CDR1 SGHTA and CDR2 FQGNSA. V lost 6 bases to trimming and J lost 5 bases; unmatched junction nucleotides: 7. The CDR3 length is 14 residues. Full variable domain (rest looked up from reference TRBV7-2 and TRBJ2-5): GAGVSQSPSNKVTEKGKDVELRCDPISGHTALYWYRQSLGQGLEFLIYFQGNSAPDKSGLPSDRFSAERTGGSVSTLTIQRTQQEDSAVYLCASRISGSLETQYFGPGTRLLVL.